This is a list of T cell receptor beta chains from one sample in a study of Ad26.COV2.S vaccination and SARS-CoV-2 variants. Here immunoSEQ multiplex PCR was the method, and the copy in TCRdb shows in-frame clones only, minus some. The sample has roughly 330,000 clones, almost 90% seen once. The sequences come from peripheral blood, collected in a trial of Ad26.COV2.S vaccine versus placebo. The receptors come from a person between 18 and 59 years old who received the Ad26.COV2.S COVID-19 vaccine or a placebo. The CDR3 runs from the conserved cysteine through the conserved F or W. Each record gives: J gene, clone size, D gene, V gene, CDR3 DNA, CDR3 protein. D genes are given only for firm matches. Clone size is not always given. Where it is, it says once, few, many or a class for expanded clones.

TRBJ1-4 NA TRBD1 TRBV14 TGTGCCAGCAGCCACAGGGGGGGGACTAATGAAAAACTGTTTTTT CASSHRGGTNEKLFF
TRBJ2-7 NA NA TRBV7-9 TGTGCCAGCAGCTTCGACACTCCCTACGAGCAGTACTTC CASSFDTPYEQYF
TRBJ1-1 NA TRBD1 TRBV13 TGTGCCAGCAGCCCCATACAGGGGGTGAACACTGAAGCTTTCTTT CASSPIQGVNTEAFF
TRBJ2-6 NA NA TRBV19 TGTGCCAGTAGTATTATAGGGGCGACTGGGGCCAACGTCCTGACTTTC CASSIIGATGANVLTF
TRBJ2-3 NA NA TRBV19 TGTGCCAGTAGGGGAGGGGGGACTGTGAGCACAGATACGCAGTATTTT CASRGGGTVSTDTQYF
TRBJ2-1 NA NA TRBV5-1 TGCGCCAGCAGCTCGACCCCCCAGAGCTCCTACAATGAGCAGTTCTTC CASSSTPQSSYNEQFF
TRBJ2-7 NA NA TRBV5-1 TGCGCCAGCAGCTTAACCGGGACGGGAAGCTCCTACGAGCAGTACTTC CASSLTGTGSSYEQYF
TRBJ2-3 NA TRBD2 TRBV27 TGTGCCAGCAGTTTAACACTAGCGGCTTACACAGATACGCAGTATTTT CASSLTLAAYTDTQYF
TRBJ1-2 once NA TRBV28 TGTGCCAGCAAGTGGGGGCGCGCAGATGGCTACACCTTC CASKWGRADGYTF
TRBJ2-3 NA TRBD2 TRBV7-9 TGTGCCAGCACCCCGGGGGGTAGCGGACCAGATACGCAGTATTTT CASTPGGSGPDTQYF
TRBJ1-3 NA NA TRBV29-1 TGCAGCGTTGTGGTGGGGTCTGGAAACACCATATATTTT CSVVVGSGNTIYF
TRBJ2-7 NA NA TRBV6-2/TRBV6-3 TGTGCCAGCAGTTATAAGGGGGGCGTCTCCTCCTACGAGCAGTACTTC CASSYKGGVSSYEQYF
TRBJ1-5 NA NA TRBV5-1 TGCGCCAGCAGCTTGTTAGGTCAGCCCCAGCATTTT CASSLLGQPQHF
TRBJ2-1 NA TRBD1 TRBV6-2/TRBV6-3 TGTGCCAGCAGCCCTAGTGGTCAGGGGGACTACAATGAGCAGTTCTTC CASSPSGQGDYNEQFF
TRBJ1-2 few TRBD1 TRBV19 TGTGCCAGTAGCGGGGGACAGCGTGTTTATGGCTACACCTTC CASSGGQRVYGYTF
TRBJ2-3 NA NA TRBV11-2 TGTGCCAGCAGCTTGACAGATACGCAGTATTTT CASSLTDTQYF
TRBJ2-5 NA NA TRBV29-1 TGCAGCGCCTGGGGAACCCTAAAGACCCAGTACTTC CSAWGTLKTQYF
TRBJ2-2 NA NA TRBV5-4 TGTGCCAGCACCCTGTGGCAGGGCAACACCGGGGAGCTGTTTTTT CASTLWQGNTGELFF
TRBJ1-6 NA NA TRBV2 TGTGCCAGCGGGGGGAAGGGTCAAAGCTCCTATAATTCACCCCTCCACTTT CASGGKGQSSYNSPLHF
TRBJ2-1 NA NA TRBV5-6 TGTGCCAGCAGCTTCGCGCAAGGACTACCGGACCCCTCGCTCTTC CASSFAQGLPDPSLF
TRBJ2-7 once NA TRBV11-2 TGTGCCAGCAGCTTATATCGGTTGCGCTACGAGCAGTACTTC CASSLYRLRYEQYF
TRBJ2-3 once NA TRBV5-1 TGCGCCAGCTTTGCGGGCAATAGCGGATACACAGATACGCAGTATTTT CASFAGNSGYTDTQYF
TRBJ1-2 NA NA TRBV2 TGTGCCAGCAGTGAAGATTCGGCAGGTAACTATGGCTACACCTTC CASSEDSAGNYGYTF
TRBJ1-2 once TRBD1 TRBV7-9 TGTGCCAGCAGCCCCAACGGACAGGTCCTCTATGGCTACACCTTC CASSPNGQVLYGYTF
TRBJ1-6 few NA TRBV28 TGTGCCAGCAGTTCGGGTGCGAATTCACCCCTCCACTTT CASSSGANSPLHF
TRBJ2-3 NA TRBD1 TRBV3-1/TRBV3-2 TGTGCCAGCAGCCCGCCGACAGGGTGGGGCACAGATACGCAGTATTTT CASSPPTGWGTDTQYF
TRBJ1-6 NA NA TRBV30 TGTGCCTGGTCTTTCTCGGACAAAGGTTCACCCCTCCACTTT CAWSFSDKGSPLHF
TRBJ2-2 NA NA TRBV29-1 TGCAGCGTTGCAGGCAGGGGACGGAACACCGGGGAGCTGTTTTTT CSVAGRGRNTGELFF
TRBJ2-3 NA NA TRBV21-1 TGTGCCAGCAGCAAATTAGCTAGCGGAAGCACAGATACGCAGTATTTT CASSKLASGSTDTQYF
TRBJ1-2 NA NA TRBV7-2 TGTGCCAGCAGCTACAGACAGAAAGGCTATGGCTACACCTTC CASSYRQKGYGYTF
TRBJ2-3 NA NA TRBV5-1 TGCGCCAGCAGTCTTAGTACGGTGGGGTCAGATACGCAGTATTTT CASSLSTVGSDTQYF
TRBJ1-1 NA NA TRBV6-6 TGTGCCACCGGGGGGGAGGTAGCTTTCTTT CATGGEVAFF
TRBJ1-5 NA NA TRBV28 TGTGCCAGCAGTACCTCAGGGGTCTGGGGCAATCAGCCCCAGCATTTT CASSTSGVWGNQPQHF
TRBJ2-3 NA TRBD2 TRBV7-2 TGTGCCAGCAGCTCTCAGCGGGGGGGATACACAGATACGCAGTATTTT CASSSQRGGYTDTQYF
TRBJ2-1 NA TRBD2 TRBV6-1 TGTGCCAGCAGTGAACTAGCGGGAGGCTCCTACAATGAGCAGTTCTTC CASSELAGGSYNEQFF
TRBJ1-2 once TRBD1 TRBV6-5 TGTGCCAGCAGTAGGACAGGGGGCGGTAACTATGGCTACACCTTC CASSRTGGGNYGYTF
TRBJ1-4 NA NA TRBV5-4 TGTGCCAGCGGGTTAGCCGGGCGGGAAAAACTGTTTTTT CASGLAGREKLFF
TRBJ2-5 NA TRBD1 TRBV11-2 TGTGCCAGCAGCTTTACCGGGACAGGGGAAGAGACCCAGTACTTC CASSFTGTGEETQYF
TRBJ1-1 once NA TRBV10-2 TGCGCCAGCATGGGGGGGTGGGCGAGCACTGAAGCTTTCTTT CASMGGWASTEAFF
TRBJ1-1 NA NA TRBV7-2 TGTGCCAGCAGCTTTAGCACCACGACTGAAGCTTTCTTT CASSFSTTTEAFF
TRBJ2-7 NA TRBD2 TRBV7-8 TGTGCCAGCAGGTTCGGGAATAGCGGGCCGGAGCAGTACTTC CASRFGNSGPEQYF
TRBJ1-2 NA NA TRBV20-1 TGCAGTGCTAGTATAAGGGGCGTAGGTGGCTACACCTTC CSASIRGVGGYTF
TRBJ1-2 NA NA TRBV9 TGTGCCAGCAGCGGGCCCTCGGCGGGGGAGGATAACTATGGCTACACCTTC CASSGPSAGEDNYGYTF
TRBJ1-1 once TRBD1 TRBV19 TGTGCCAGTAGTATTCGGACAGGGGTGAACACTGAAGCTTTCTTT CASSIRTGVNTEAFF
TRBJ2-1 NA NA TRBV27 TGTGCCAGCAGTTCTCCAGGGTCGATTGGCCTATACAATGAGCAGTTCTTC CASSSPGSIGLYNEQFF
TRBJ2-2 NA NA TRBV6-4 TGTGCCAGTTCCGAAGGGGCAGACACCGGGGAGCTGTTTTTT CASSEGADTGELFF
TRBJ2-4 NA NA TRBV13 TGTGCCAGCAGCTTCGTGGGCAGGGGCAGGGAAAACATTCAGTACTTC CASSFVGRGRENIQYF
TRBJ2-1 NA NA TRBV3-1/TRBV3-2 TGTGCCAGCAGCCAAACCCGGACAGTAAGGGATGAGCAGTTCTTC CASSQTRTVRDEQFF
TRBJ2-7 NA TRBD1 TRBV2 TGTGCCAGCAGTGAGGACAGGGACTACGAGCAGTACTTC CASSEDRDYEQYF
TRBJ1-2 NA NA TRBV4-1 TGCGCCAGCAGCCAAGGGGACGGACGGGCGGACTATGGCTACACCTTC CASSQGDGRADYGYTF
TRBJ2-3 NA TRBD2 TRBV11-2 TGTGCCAGCAGTCCCGGACTAGCGGGAGATACGCAGTATTTT CASSPGLAGDTQYF
TRBJ1-1 NA NA TRBV25-1 TGTGCCAGCAGTGAATCCCGGACAGTGAACACTGAAGCTTTCTTT CASSESRTVNTEAFF
TRBJ1-1 few NA TRBV6-6 TGTGCCAGCAGTTACGACAGGCCTATGGAAGCTTTCTTT CASSYDRPMEAFF
TRBJ1-1 once NA TRBV6-2/TRBV6-3 TGTGCCAGCAGTGCAGGCTTTCTCACTGAAGCTTTCTTT CASSAGFLTEAFF
TRBJ1-2 NA TRBD1 TRBV29-1 TGCAGCGTTGAAGAAGAGGCAGGGGGGGACTATGGCTACACCTTC CSVEEEAGGDYGYTF
TRBJ1-1 NA NA TRBV29-1 TGCAGCGTTGAGCTGGGGAGCGGCACTGAAGCTTTCTTT CSVELGSGTEAFF
TRBJ1-2 NA NA TRBV19 TGTGCCAGTAGTATAGTGCTTTCCGACTATGGCTACACCTTC CASSIVLSDYGYTF
TRBJ1-3 NA TRBD1 TRBV4-3 TGCGCCAGCAGCCAAGATTGGGGACAGGGGGCTGCGGGAAACACCATATATTTT CASSQDWGQGAAGNTIYF